In its sample, the clone carrying this T cell receptor (beta chain) was seen once. The data are from a study of blood T cell repertoires in COVID-19. Study overall: Nucleic acid was either cDNA or gDNA, and it came from T cells, B-cell-depleted T cells, or PBMCs.

Germline CDR1 and CDR2: SGDLS and YYNGEE. CDR3 length: 14 amino acids. V was cut by 0 bases and J by 0 bases, with 7 bases left in between. Participant age was roughly 18 to 89 years, and participants resided in fewer than 25 US areas. The authors' processing: Amplified reference gene primers provided the basis for estimating nucleated cell counts. The table came from immunoSEQ multiplex PCR; TCRdb's copy has only in-frame clones and leaves some out. D and trimming come from the DNA, and the V and J calls and clone size come from that table. The top ten hold roughly 3.9% of the sample, which has about 150,000 clones, around 87% seen once.

Sequencing input: PBMCs or T cells enriched from blood (not recorded which). The receptor's source is a woman in her forties who had been exposed to COVID-19. The V gene is TRBV9, the J gene TRBJ2-7; D ambiguous. The CDR3 protein is CASSVAQFSYEQYF. The CDR3 coding sequence is TGTGCCAGCAGCGTAGCACAGTTCTCCTACGAGCAGTACTTC.